This T cell receptor beta chain was identified during a study of breast tumors, draining lymph nodes, adjacent tissues. Study outcomes and limitations: Data fit most tumor T cells coming from lymph node, expanding in tumor. Data only fit, rather than demonstrated, lymph node origin of most tumor T cells. Luminal-like breast cancer showed significantly higher tumor–nontumor repertoire similarity than basal-like. Compared with lymph nodes, tumors were less diverse; compared with nontumor tissue, more.

This CDR3 is built from 15 residues. V shed 6 bases and J shed 2 bases, with 14 bases lying between them. Per the germline V gene, CDR1 is SNHLY and CDR2 is FYNNEI. As regards this clonotype: As yet, its antigen is unknown.

One entry per CDR3 protein, called by TCRdb with MiXCR from the multiplex PCR reads. This table has around 43,000 distinct CDR3 sequences, roughly 23% appearing once. The J gene is TRBJ2-1, the V gene TRBV2; possible D gene TRBD2, 5 bases. This receptor was taken from a female donor with breast cancer. Some clones in this sample may be carry-over from other donors' samples. The sequencing input was breast tumor tissue. The CDR3 DNA sequence: TGTGCCAGCAGGGCCGGTGGTAGCGCCTACAATGAGCAGTTCTTC. Translated: CASRAGGSAYNEQFF.